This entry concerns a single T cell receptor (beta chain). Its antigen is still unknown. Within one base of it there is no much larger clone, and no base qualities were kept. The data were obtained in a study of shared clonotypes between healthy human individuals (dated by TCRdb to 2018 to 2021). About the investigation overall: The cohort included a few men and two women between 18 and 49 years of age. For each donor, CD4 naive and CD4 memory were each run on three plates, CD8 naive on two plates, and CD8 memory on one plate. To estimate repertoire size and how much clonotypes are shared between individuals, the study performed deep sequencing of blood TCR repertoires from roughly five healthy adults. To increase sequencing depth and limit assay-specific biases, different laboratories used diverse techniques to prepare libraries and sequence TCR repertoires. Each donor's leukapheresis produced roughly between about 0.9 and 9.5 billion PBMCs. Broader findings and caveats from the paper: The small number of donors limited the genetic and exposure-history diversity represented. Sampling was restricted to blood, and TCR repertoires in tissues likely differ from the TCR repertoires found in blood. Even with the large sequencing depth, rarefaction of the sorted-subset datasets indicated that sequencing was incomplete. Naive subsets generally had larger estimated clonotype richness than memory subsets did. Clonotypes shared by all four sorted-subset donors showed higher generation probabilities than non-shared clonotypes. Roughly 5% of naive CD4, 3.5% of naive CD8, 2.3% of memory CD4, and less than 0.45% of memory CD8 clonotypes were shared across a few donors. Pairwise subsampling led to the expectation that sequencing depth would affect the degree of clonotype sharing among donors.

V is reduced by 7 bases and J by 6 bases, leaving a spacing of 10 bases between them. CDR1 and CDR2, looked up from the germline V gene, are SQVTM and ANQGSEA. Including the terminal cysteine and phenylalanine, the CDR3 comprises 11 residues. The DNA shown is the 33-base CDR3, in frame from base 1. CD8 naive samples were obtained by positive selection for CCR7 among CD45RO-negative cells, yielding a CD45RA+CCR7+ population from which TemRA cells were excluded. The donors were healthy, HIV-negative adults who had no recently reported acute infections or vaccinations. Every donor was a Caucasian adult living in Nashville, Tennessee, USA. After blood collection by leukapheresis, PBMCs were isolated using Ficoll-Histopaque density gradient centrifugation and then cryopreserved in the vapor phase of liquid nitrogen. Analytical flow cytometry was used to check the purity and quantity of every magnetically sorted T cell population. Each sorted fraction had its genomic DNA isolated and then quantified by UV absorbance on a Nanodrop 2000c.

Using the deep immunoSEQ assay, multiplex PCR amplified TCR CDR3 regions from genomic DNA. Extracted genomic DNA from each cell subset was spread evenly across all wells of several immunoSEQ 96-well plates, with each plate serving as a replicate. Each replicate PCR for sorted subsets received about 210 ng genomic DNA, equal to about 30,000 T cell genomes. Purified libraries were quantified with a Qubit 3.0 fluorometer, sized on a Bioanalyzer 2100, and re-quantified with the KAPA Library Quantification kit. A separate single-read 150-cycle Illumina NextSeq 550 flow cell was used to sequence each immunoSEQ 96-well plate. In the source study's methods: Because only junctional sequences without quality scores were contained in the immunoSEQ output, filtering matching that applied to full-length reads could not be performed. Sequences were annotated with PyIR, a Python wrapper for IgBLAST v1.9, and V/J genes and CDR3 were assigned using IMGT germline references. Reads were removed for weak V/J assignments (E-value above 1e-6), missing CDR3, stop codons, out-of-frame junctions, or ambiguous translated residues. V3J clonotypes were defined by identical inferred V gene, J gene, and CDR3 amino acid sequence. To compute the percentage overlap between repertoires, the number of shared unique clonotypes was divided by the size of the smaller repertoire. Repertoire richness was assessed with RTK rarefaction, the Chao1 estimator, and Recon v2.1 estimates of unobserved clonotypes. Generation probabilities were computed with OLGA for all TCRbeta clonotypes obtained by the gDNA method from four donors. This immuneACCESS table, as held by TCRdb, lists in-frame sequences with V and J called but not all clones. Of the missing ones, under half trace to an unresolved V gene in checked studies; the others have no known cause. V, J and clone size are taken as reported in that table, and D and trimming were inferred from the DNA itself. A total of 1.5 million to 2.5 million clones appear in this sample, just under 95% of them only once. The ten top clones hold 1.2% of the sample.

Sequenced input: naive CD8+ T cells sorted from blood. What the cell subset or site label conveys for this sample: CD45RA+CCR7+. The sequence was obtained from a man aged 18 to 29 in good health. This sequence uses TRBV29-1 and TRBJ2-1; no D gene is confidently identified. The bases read TGCAGCGCCGGTAAACCCAATGAGCAGTTCTTC. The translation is CSAGKPNEQFF.